The T cell receptor beta chain under discussion was sequenced for a study of T cell repertoires in ileal Crohn's disease (dated by TCRdb to between 2018 and 2021). About the investigation overall: Median disease duration was roughly 8 years, and about a third of patients were identified as active smokers at the time of surgery. Surgery was performed for a complication in all patients, with stricturing disease in approximately 60% and penetrating disease in roughly 40%. Roughly half of the patients were given postoperative therapy, with fewer than 12 receiving thiopurines and 15 to 20 receiving anti-TNF agents. M0 samples consisted of biopsies taken from the inflamed part of the ileum in the surgical resection specimen. Approximately 550 nanograms of biopsy DNA per sample were submitted for commercial TCRB immunosequencing. TCR repertoire analysis was done in some 60 Crohn's disease patients from a prospective multicentre cohort. The study ran alongside a multicentre cohort designed to identify predictors of early endoscopic recurrence after ileocolonic resection. Endoscopic postoperative recurrence was defined by a Rutgeerts score above i0. A total of around 170 mucosal samples from roughly 60 patients were sequenced, collected from several sites on the surgical specimen as well as at postoperative endoscopy. The paper's findings and limits, for the study overall: Endoscopic recurrence was found to be associated with higher high-frequency clone percentages at surgery, and recurrence was observed in all patients with clonality above 26.8% (18/57). Compared with non-smokers, patients who were active smokers at surgery showed a significantly higher proportion of clonal expansions (about 27% vs 20%, p=0.02). Only a subgroup of patients, of unstated size, had mucosal CD4 and CD8 T cells sorted and sequenced. Sorted CD8 T cells carried more high-frequency clones than CD4 T cells, suggesting mucosal expansions were mainly CD8.

The sample's time point, from its label and the paper: inflamed ileum from the surgical specimen. Eligible patients were adults with ileal or ileocolonic Crohn's disease who had an indication for ileocolonic resection. Whole ileal mucosal biopsies were kept frozen at -80 degrees C prior to DNA extraction. A TRizol-based method was used to extract genomic DNA from the frozen whole biopsies, and the DNA was quantified with a NanoDrop 2000 spectrophotometer. The library was prepared using the immunoSEQ multiplex PCR assay. Adaptive Biotechnology amplified CDR3 regions from genomic DNA with a two-step multiplex PCR that controlled for amplification bias. Primers for every V and J gene segment were used in the first PCR, and barcodes and Illumina adapters were added in the second PCR. CDR3 libraries were sequenced on an Illumina instrument. The paper's data handling went like this. Vendor-provided pipelines were combined with custom analysis of raw data in R/Bioconductor under R version 3.3.0. Clonality, which ranges from 0 to 1, was calculated as the inverse of the normalised Shannon entropy across all productive clones. High-frequency clones were defined as the share of the repertoire occupied by the top 100 clones, with only clones passing a 95% confidence test being retained. Repertoire diversity was measured with the Simpson index, and overlap between samples was measured with the Morisita-Horn index. TCRdb obtained this table from immuneACCESS and retained in-frame rearrangements with V and J assigned. These tables miss some clones; where compared with another copy, unresolved V genes account for less than half of the shortfall, and the remainder is unexplained. Clone size and V and J calls were adopted from that table, with D and trimming inferred from the DNA. The sample yields 12,000 to 15,000 clones; more than 60% were counted once. The ten top clones hold more than 11% of the sample.

Comments on this clone: What antigen it recognizes has not been identified. It has no much larger one-base neighbor in the sample; base qualities were not kept.

Including the terminal cysteine and phenylalanine, the CDR3 comprises 14 residues. Kept here is only the CDR3 DNA, which spans 42 bases and is read in frame from base 1. From a lookup of the germline V gene (reference sequence), CDR1 and CDR2 are MNHEY and SMNVEV. Between the V and J ends, shortened by 6 bases and 12 bases respectively, the junction contains 20 bases. The origin of this receptor is an adult with Crohn's disease. The sample consisted of ileal tissue. The rearranged segments are TRBV27 and TRBJ1-4; no D gene is confidently identified. The nucleotide sequence reads TGTGCCAGCAGCCTTTCCCGTCGGTCTGGGCAACTGTTTTTT. Protein translation: CASSLSRRSGQLFF.